This T cell receptor beta chain derives from a study of OX40 agonist ivuxolimab in advanced cancers. Context from the whole study: The costimulatory receptor OX40 (CD134) was targeted by ivuxolimab, a fully human IgG2 agonistic monoclonal antibody. Intravenous ivuxolimab was administered to patients every 2 weeks at six dose levels: 0.01, 0.1, 0.3, 1.5, 3 and 10 mg/kg. Of the 50 to 55 patients in dose escalation, some 20 had hepatocellular carcinoma, roughly 15 had melanoma, 9 had renal cell carcinoma and 9 had head and neck cancer. A male proportion of around 80% and a mean age of 60 years, ranging from roughly 23 to 85, were recorded for the dose-escalation cohort. Prior anti-PD-1, anti-PD-L1 or anti-CTLA-4 therapy was permitted, and checkpoint inhibitors had been received by roughly 42% of dose-escalation patients. Partial responses were achieved by three dose-escalation patients, of whom one had hepatocellular carcinoma and two had cutaneous melanoma. The purpose of peripheral TCRbeta sequencing was to test whether ivuxolimab changed TCR sequence diversity and led to clonal T-cell expansion. The paper covers the monotherapy dose-escalation part of the phase I ivuxolimab trial, which included N ≈ 50 patients.

Its CDR3 holds 16 amino acids, cysteine through phenylalanine. Only the CDR3 DNA is retained, 48 bases long and in frame from the first base. CDR1 and CDR2 (SGHRS, YFSETQ) derive from the germline V gene. Genomic DNA was extracted from sorted cells for sequencing of the TCRbeta CDR3 region. The immunoSEQ Assay was used for sequencing of TCRbeta CDR3 regions. Held by TCRdb, this immuneACCESS table contains in-frame sequences only and omits some clones. Under half of the omission traces to an unresolved V gene where checked; the cause of the rest is unknown. Recorded for this sample are more than 50,000 clones; 79% of them occurred a single time. Around 2.5% of the sample rests with the top ten. Patients with a history of autoimmune disease or receiving systemic immunosuppression were excluded from the trial. Peripheral blood for TCR sequencing was drawn from every dose cohort at baseline, at cycle 4 day 1 and at cycle 7 day 1. Samples came from an open-label, multicenter, first-in-human phase I dose-escalation trial of ivuxolimab. Adults with locally advanced or metastatic melanoma, renal cell carcinoma, hepatocellular carcinoma or head and neck squamous cell carcinoma were enrolled in the trial. CD4+ and CD8+ T cells were sorted separately from peripheral blood before TCR sequencing.

Worth noting for this clone: Its target antigen remains unknown. At one boundary the junction diverges from the germline segment, which might be a read error.

Beyond this particular receptor, the publication reports: Clonal expansion of both CD4+ and CD8+ blood T cells was observed from baseline to week 6 at doses 0.1 to 3.0 mg/kg. The antigen specificity of the clonally expanded peripheral T cells was not determined. In partial responders in the 0.1-3.0 mg/kg groups, normalized peripheral clonal expansion was found to be among the lowest, especially among CD8+ T cells. After ivuxolimab, CD8+ T cells had more expanded clones than CD4+ T cells on average. Low levels of normalized T-cell clonal expansion were also seen in some patients who did not respond.

The sequence joins TRBV5-1 to TRBJ1-4, and TRBD1 aligns with 7 junction nucleotides. The TCR originated in an adult with an advanced solid tumor such as melanoma, head and neck, liver or kidney cancer. This specimen was CD4+ or CD8+ T cells sorted from blood, taken in a trial of the OX40 agonist ivuxolimab. CDR3 reads: CASSLSLTGSNENLFF. The DNA sequence is given as TGCGCCAGCAGCTTGTCCTTGACAGGGTCTAATGAAAACCTGTTTTTT.